This T cell receptor beta chain appears in the sequencing data of a study of cytomegalovirus exposure and HLA in healthy donors. This CDR3 contains 13 residues. Germline V gene lookup returns CDR1 GTSNPN and CDR2 SVGIG (reference sequence). The J segment lost 2 bases and the V segment lost 5 bases, leaving 0 bases of the junction unmatched. On this clone itself: Its target is not known.

60 Vbeta and 13 Jbeta primers were used in PCR. Produced via immunoSEQ multiplex PCR; TCRdb's table is partial and in-frame only. The repertoire has about 150,000 clones, around 90% of them found once; the top ten carry 0.51%. Donors consisted of healthy bone marrow donors. Study-wide findings and caveats: Analyses of presence and absence presupposed an approximately uniform sequencing depth across donors. Sequencing artifact likely explains a cluster of highly shared sequence variants.

The V and J genes are TRBV30 and TRBJ1-3; 10 nucleotides agree with TRBD1. This clonotype was obtained from a woman in her thirties or forties in good health and CMV-seronegative. The sequencing sample was made of PBMCs. The CDR3 sequence: CAWGTGAGNTIYF. DNA of the CDR3: TGTGCCTGGGGGACAGGGGCTGGAAACACCATATATTTT.